The 23 T cell receptor beta chains below were found in one sample sequenced in a study of T cell changes during pregnancy in multiple sclerosis. TCRdb keeps only in-frame clones here, not all; method: immunoSEQ multiplex PCR. The table records tens of thousands of clones, roughly 95% of them present only once. Sequences were derived from peripheral blood, sampled in the third trimester of pregnancy. The receptors stem from a female donor in good health, enrolled as a control in a pregnancy study.

The genes are TRBV2 and TRBJ1-2, with 9 bases matching TRBD1. Losses at the gene ends were 7 bases for V and 6 bases for J; bases not matched to a gene: 9. From germline, CDR1 is SNHLY and CDR2 FYNNEI. This CDR3 has 14 amino acids. The chain's CDR3 is CASTGTGRGDGYTF. The CDR3 DNA reads as TGTGCCAGCACCGGGACAGGGAGGGGGGATGGCTACACCTTC. The variable domain in full, with the rest retrieved from reference TRBV2 and TRBJ1-2, is EPEVTQTPSHQVTQMGQEVILRCVPISNHLYFYWYRQILGQKVEFLVSFYNNEISEKSEIFDDQFSVERPDGSNFTLKIRSTKLEDSAMYFCASTGTGRGDGYTFGSGTRLTVV.

The chain joins TRBV15 to TRBJ2-6; 7 bases match TRBD1. CDR1 is LNHNV, CDR2 YYDKDF, per germline (reference sequence). There are 16 residues in the CDR3. Trimming cost V 0 bases and J 4 bases; bases outside gene matches: 3. The CDR3 bases are TGTGCCACCAGCAGAGAGACAGGGAGCGGGGCCAACGTCCTGACTTTC. Amino acids: CATSRETGSGANVLTF.

The chain recombines TRBV29-1 with TRBJ2-5; 8 bases agree with TRBD1. The CDR3 is 12 amino acids. CDR1 and CDR2 (germline): SQVTM, ANQGSEA. The ends lost 6 bases at V and 5 bases at J; junction bases unmatched: 5. CDR3 region: CSVQGAEETQYF. CDR3 DNA sequence: TGCAGCGTCCAGGGGGCGGAGGAGACCCAGTACTTC.

The CDR3 DNA reads as TGCGCCAGCAGCCAAGTGTTTTACACAGATACGCAGTATTTT. Translating it yields CASSQVFYTDTQYF. The chain couples TRBV4-1 to TRBJ2-3, with D unclear. CDR1 is MGHRA, CDR2 YSYEKL, per germline. The ends were cut back, 1 base at V and 2 bases at J, with 7 bases in the middle. The CDR3 runs 14 residues.

The chain recombines TRBV5-6 with TRBJ2-5; tentative D call: TRBD2 (6 bases). The CDR3 is 15 residues long. V dropped 2 bases and J dropped 5 bases, with 16 bases sitting between them. Looked up from germline, CDR1 is SGHDT and CDR2 is YYEEEE. The CDR3 sequence: CASSLLTGAGETQYF. CDR3 nucleotides: TGTGCCAGCAGCTTATTGACGGGAGCTGGGGAGACCCAGTACTTC.

The V call is TRBV5-8, the J call TRBJ2-3; no definite D call. The CDR3 is 13 amino acids. Germline V lookup: CDR1 SGHTS, CDR2 YDEGEE. Trimming shortened V by 5 bases and J by 0 bases, and 7 bases separated the two germline ends. CDR3 in DNA: TGTGCCAGCAGATACACAAGCACAGATACGCAGTATTTT. This encodes CASRYTSTDTQYF.

This clone was counted a single time. V and J are TRBV5-6 and TRBJ2-7; 10 nucleotides agree with TRBD1. Trimming cost V 2 bases and J 4 bases; bases outside gene matches: 15. Germline assignment: CDR1 SGHDT and CDR2 YYEEEE. CDR3 length equals 18 residues. The CDR3, as DNA: TGTGCCAGCAGCTTTAGACAGGGGGCGAGCGGGAGAAGTTACGAGCAGTACTTC. It specifies CASSFRQGASGRSYEQYF.

Written as DNA, the CDR3 is TGCGCCAGCAAATGGGAGGCCTCGAACACTGAAGCTTTCTTT. The encoded protein is CASKWEASNTEAFF. The chain employs TRBV5-1 and TRBJ1-1; D gene ambiguous. Per germline, CDR1 SGHRS and CDR2 YFSETQ. This CDR3 has 14 residues. The V end was cut by 6 bases, the J end by 1 base, with 13 bases between.

The rearrangement links TRBV9 to TRBJ2-7; tentatively, D is TRBD2 (6 bases). V was pared by 0 bases and J by 0 bases, with 13 bases between. The CDR3 is 16 residues long. Germline assignment: CDR1 SGDLS and CDR2 YYNGEE. The CDR3 DNA follows: TGTGCCAGCAGCGTAGCAGGAGGGAGAAGCTCCTACGAGCAGTACTTC. Its protein is CASSVAGGRSSYEQYF.

The chain recombines TRBV15 with TRBJ2-3, with a possible D match to TRBD2 (5 bases). The CDR3 loop spans 14 amino acids. Trimming stripped 5 bases from V and 6 bases from J, with 15 bases between. Germline values: CDR1 LNHNV, CDR2 YYDKDF (reference sequence). The CDR3 reads CATSVDQERDTQYF. CDR3 bases: TGTGCCACCAGCGTTGATCAAGAGCGGGATACGCAGTATTTT.

The chain links TRBV11-2 to TRBJ2-5, with D tentatively TRBD2 (5 bases). Germline V gene lookup returns CDR1 SGHAT and CDR2 FQNNGV. The CDR3 has 14 residues. V lost 6 bases and J lost 5, with 16 bases in between. CDR3 protein: CASSFSSRGETQYF. As DNA, the CDR3 is TGTGCCAGCAGTTTCAGCAGCCGCGGGGAGACCCAGTACTTC.

The count of this clone is one. CDR3 in DNA: TGTGCCAGCACAGGGCTAGCGGGACAAGAGACCCAGTACTTC. Translating gives CASTGLAGQETQYF. The genes are TRBV2 and TRBJ2-5; 9 nucleotides line up with TRBD2. The V and J ends lost 7 bases and 2 bases, in that order; junction bases with no gene match: 5. Germline loops: CDR1 SNHLY, CDR2 FYNNEI. This CDR3 contains 14 residues.

This rearrangement joins TRBV28 to TRBJ2-1, with D possibly TRBD1 on 5 matching bases. CDR3 length: 15 amino acids. Deletions cut 2 bases from V and 5 bases from J, with 13 bases between. Germline CDR1 is MDHEN and CDR2 is SYDVKM. The chain's CDR3 is CASSLAQGTHNEQFF. The CDR3 nucleotides read TGTGCCAGCAGTTTAGCCCAGGGAACCCACAATGAGCAGTTCTTC.

The chain recombines TRBV6-5 with TRBJ2-5; 10 nucleotides align to TRBD2. The trim removed 4 bases at V and 4 bases at J, leaving 6 bases unmatched. The CDR3 spans 15 residues. From germline, CDR1 is MNHEY and CDR2 SVGAGI. DNA of the CDR3: TGTGCCAGCAGTTGGGAGCGGGAGGGATCAGAGACCCAGTACTTC. Translating gives CASSWEREGSETQYF.

V usage is TRBV5-4 and J usage is TRBJ2-7, with 9 bases identical to TRBD2. CDR1 SGHNT and CDR2 YYREEE come from the germline V gene (reference sequence). The CDR3 has 16 amino acids. V was clipped by 2 bases and J by 6 bases; unmatched bases: 12. CDR3: CASSFGGRAQVTEQYF. For the CDR3, the DNA is TGTGCCAGCAGCTTTGGCGGGAGGGCCCAGGTGACCGAGCAGTACTTC.

The chain carries TRBV5-1 and TRBJ2-7; TRBD2 agrees at 9 bases. The CDR3 sequence is 15 residues long. Germline CDR1 and CDR2: SGHRS and YFSETQ. V dropped 4 bases and J dropped 2; count of bases not matched to a gene: 7. The CDR3 DNA reads TGCGCCAGCAGCCCATCGACTAGCGGCACCTACGAGCAGTACTTC. Translated, it gives CASSPSTSGTYEQYF.

The chain couples TRBV7-2 to TRBJ2-4, with 8 bases fitting TRBD2. Germline assignment: CDR1 SGHTA and CDR2 FQGNSA. V trimming: 5 bases; J trimming: 14 bases; junction bases outside the gene matches: 8. The CDR3 length is 12 residues. Here the CDR3 DNA reads TGTGCCAGCAGCCCCGGGGGGGACTCTGAGTACTTC. It is translated as CASSPGGDSEYF.

The chain joins TRBV4-1 to TRBJ2-7; 7 bases map to TRBD1. J gave up 2 bases and V 3 bases, and 10 bases lay outside the gene matches. The V gene's germline CDR1 is MGHRA and CDR2 YSYEKL. The CDR3 is made up of 16 amino acids. DNA of the CDR3: TGCGCCAGCAGCCAGCCACCAACAGGGGACACCTACGAGCAGTACTTC. It is translated as CASSQPPTGDTYEQYF.

This sequence joins TRBV11-1 and TRBJ2-1; D might be TRBD2 (6 bases). Deletions cut 2 bases from V and 7 bases from J, with 21 bases between. CDR1 and CDR2 from the germline V gene are SGHAT and FQDESV (reference sequence). The CDR3 extends over 17 amino acids. The DNA for the CDR3 is TGTGCCAGCAGCTTAAGGGAGGTGGCGGCACTCATAAATGAGCAGTTCTTC. Its protein product is CASSLREVAALINEQFF.

The rearrangement links TRBV6-4 to TRBJ2-3; 7 nucleotides align to TRBD1. Germline CDR1 reads MRHNA; CDR2 reads SNTAGT. V shed 4 bases, J shed 2 bases, and the junction held 6 bases outside the gene matches. This CDR3 region has 15 residues. CDR3 sequence (DNA): TGTGCCAGCAGTGGACAGGGACGGGACACAGATACGCAGTATTTT. Translated, it gives CASSGQGRDTDTQYF.

The V call is TRBV29-1, the J call TRBJ2-7; D ambiguous. This CDR3 is 15 amino acids long. Trimming took 4 bases from V and 0 from J, leaving 16 bases between them. Germline CDR1 is SQVTM and CDR2 is ANQGSEA. DNA for the CDR3: TGCAGCGTTGTAATCTCGAGAGACAACTCCTACGAGCAGTACTTC. It encodes CSVVISRDNSYEQYF.

The CDR3 nucleotides read TGTGCCAGTAGTGTTACAGGGGTCGAGACCCAGTACTTC. This gives the protein CASSVTGVETQYF. V gene TRBV19 combines with J gene TRBJ2-5, with TRBD1 matching over 7 bases. The CDR3 sequence is 13 residues long. Germline V gene lookup returns CDR1 LNHDA and CDR2 SQIVND (reference sequence). The trim removed 5 bases at V and 5 bases at J, leaving 5 bases unmatched.

The rearrangement links TRBV28 to TRBJ1-4, with 8 bases aligning to TRBD1. CDR1 MDHEN and CDR2 SYDVKM come from the germline V gene. V dropped 6 bases and J dropped 8; count of bases not matched to a gene: 20. This CDR3 spans 18 amino acids. The DNA of the CDR3 is TGTGCCAGCAGCACAAACTATTCTTTTAGGGACAGGAGCGAAAAACTGTTTTTT. The encoded protein is CASSTNYSFRDRSEKLFF. The full variable domain, completed using reference TRBV28 and TRBJ1-4, is DVKVTQSSRYLVKRTGEKVFLECVQDMDHENMFWYRQDPGLGLRLIYFSYDVKMKEKGDIPEGYSVSREKKERFSLILESASTNQTSMYLCASSTNYSFRDRSEKLFFGSGTQLSVL.